This entry features one T cell receptor (beta chain) sequence. The data were obtained in a study of T-cell reconstitution after alpha-beta-depleted transplantation in children. A library of TCRbeta sequences, prepared with unique molecular identifiers, was generated. In TCRdb, the PCR reads were re-called with MiXCR into one record per CDR3 protein. The sample holds 490,000 or so distinct CDR3 sequences, roughly an eighth seen once. The origin of this receptor is a human donor who donated a stem cell graft to a child with combined immunodeficiency. Sequences were derived from PBMCs from the stem cell graft donor, sampled from the stem cell graft.

The DNA of the CDR3 is TGCGCCAGCATCGAATCCGCTTTATCACCCCTCCACTTT. Protein sequence: CASIESALSPLHF. The gene calls are TRBV10-2 and TRBJ1-6; the D is unclear. Deletions cut 7 bases from V and 10 bases from J, with 14 bases between. The CDR3 has 13 amino acids. Germline lookup yields CDR1 WSHSY and CDR2 SAAADI.